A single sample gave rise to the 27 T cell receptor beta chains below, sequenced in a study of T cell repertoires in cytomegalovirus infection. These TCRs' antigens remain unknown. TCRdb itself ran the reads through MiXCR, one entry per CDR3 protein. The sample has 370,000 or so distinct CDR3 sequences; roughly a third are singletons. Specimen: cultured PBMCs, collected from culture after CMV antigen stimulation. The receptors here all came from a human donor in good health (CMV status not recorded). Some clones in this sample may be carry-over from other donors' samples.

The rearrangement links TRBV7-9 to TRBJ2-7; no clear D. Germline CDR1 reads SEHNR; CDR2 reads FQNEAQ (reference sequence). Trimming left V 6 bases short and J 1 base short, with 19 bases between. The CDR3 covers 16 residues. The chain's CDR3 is CASRYFLPLWSYEQYV. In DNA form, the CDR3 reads TGTGCCAGCAGATACTTCTTGCCACTTTGGTCCTACGAGCAGTACGTC.

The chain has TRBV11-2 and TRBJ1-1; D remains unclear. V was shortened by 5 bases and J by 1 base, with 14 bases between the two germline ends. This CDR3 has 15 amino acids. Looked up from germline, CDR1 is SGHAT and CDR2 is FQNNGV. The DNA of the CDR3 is TGTGCCAGCAGCCCGGAGGGCCAGAGGAACACTGAAGCTTTCTTT. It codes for CASSPEGQRNTEAFF.

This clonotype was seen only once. For the CDR3, the DNA is TGTGCCAGCAGAAGGACAGGTCGTTCTGGCGGGGAGCTGTTTTTT. Protein sequence: CASRRTGRSGGELFF. The V and J genes are TRBV6-6 and TRBJ2-2; 7 nucleotides line up with TRBD1. The V segment lost 6 bases and the J segment 7 bases; nucleotides outside the gene matches: 11. CDR3 length equals 15 residues. CDR1 MNHNY and CDR2 SVGAGI come from the germline V gene (reference sequence).

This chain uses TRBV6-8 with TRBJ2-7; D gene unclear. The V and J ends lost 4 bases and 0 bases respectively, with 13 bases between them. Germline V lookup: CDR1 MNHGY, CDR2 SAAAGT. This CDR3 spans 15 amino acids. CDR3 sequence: CASSFRLLASYEQYF. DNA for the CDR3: TGTGCCAGCAGTTTTCGTCTTCTCGCCTCCTACGAGCAGTACTTC.

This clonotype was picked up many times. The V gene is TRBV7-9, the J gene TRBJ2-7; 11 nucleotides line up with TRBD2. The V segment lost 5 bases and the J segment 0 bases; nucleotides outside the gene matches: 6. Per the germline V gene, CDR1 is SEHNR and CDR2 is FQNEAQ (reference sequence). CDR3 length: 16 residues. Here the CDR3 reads CASSIRLAGSSYEQYF. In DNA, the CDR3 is TGTGCCAGCAGCATTAGACTAGCGGGGAGCTCCTACGAGCAGTACTTC.

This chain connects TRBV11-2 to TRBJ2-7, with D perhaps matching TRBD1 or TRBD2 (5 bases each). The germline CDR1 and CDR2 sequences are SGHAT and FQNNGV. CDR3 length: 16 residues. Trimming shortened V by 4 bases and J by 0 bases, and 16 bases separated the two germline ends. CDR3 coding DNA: TGTGCCAGCAGCTCCCTATGGGACCTGAGCTCCTACGAGCAGTACGTC. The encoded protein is CASSSLWDLSSYEQYV.

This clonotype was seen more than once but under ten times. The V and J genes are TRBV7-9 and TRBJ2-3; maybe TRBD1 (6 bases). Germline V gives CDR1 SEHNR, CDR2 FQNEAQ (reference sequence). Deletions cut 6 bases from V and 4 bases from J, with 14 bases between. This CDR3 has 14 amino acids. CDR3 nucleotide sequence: TGTGCCAGCAGACCCGCAGAGGGGGCAGATACGCAGTATTTT. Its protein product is CASRPAEGADTQYF.

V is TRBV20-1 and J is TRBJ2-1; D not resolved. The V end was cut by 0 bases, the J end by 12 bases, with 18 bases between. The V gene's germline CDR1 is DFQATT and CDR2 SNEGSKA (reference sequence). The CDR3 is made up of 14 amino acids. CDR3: CSARDPGKRTGQFF. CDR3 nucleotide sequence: TGCAGTGCTAGAGATCCGGGCAAACGTACCGGGCAGTTCTTC.

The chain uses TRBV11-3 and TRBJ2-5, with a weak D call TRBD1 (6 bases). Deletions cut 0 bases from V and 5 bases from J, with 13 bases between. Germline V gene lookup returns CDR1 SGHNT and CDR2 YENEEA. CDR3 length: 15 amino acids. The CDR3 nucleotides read TGTGCCAGCAGCTTAGACCTGACAGGAGCGGAGACCCAGTACTTC. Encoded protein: CASSLDLTGAETQYF.

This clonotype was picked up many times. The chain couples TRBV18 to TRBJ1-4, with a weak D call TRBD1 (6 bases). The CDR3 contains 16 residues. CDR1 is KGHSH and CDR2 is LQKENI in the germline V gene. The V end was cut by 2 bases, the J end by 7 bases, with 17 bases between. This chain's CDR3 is CASSPNDRNGLEKLFF. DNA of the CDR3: TGTGCCAGCTCACCAAACGACAGGAACGGGCTTGAAAAACTGTTTTTT.

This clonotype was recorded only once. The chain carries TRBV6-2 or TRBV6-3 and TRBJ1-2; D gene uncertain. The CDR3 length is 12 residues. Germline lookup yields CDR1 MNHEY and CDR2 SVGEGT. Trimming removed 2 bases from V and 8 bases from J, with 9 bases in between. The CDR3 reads CASSYDGYGYTF. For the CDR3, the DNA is TGTGCCAGCAGTTACGATGGTTACGGCTACACCTTC.

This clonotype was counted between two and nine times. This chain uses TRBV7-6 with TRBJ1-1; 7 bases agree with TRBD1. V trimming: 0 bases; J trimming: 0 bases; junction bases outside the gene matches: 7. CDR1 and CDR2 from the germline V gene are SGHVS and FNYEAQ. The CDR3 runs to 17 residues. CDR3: CASSLAEGQALNTEAFF. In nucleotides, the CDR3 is TGTGCCAGCAGCTTAGCAGAAGGACAGGCTTTGAACACTGAAGCTTTCTTT.

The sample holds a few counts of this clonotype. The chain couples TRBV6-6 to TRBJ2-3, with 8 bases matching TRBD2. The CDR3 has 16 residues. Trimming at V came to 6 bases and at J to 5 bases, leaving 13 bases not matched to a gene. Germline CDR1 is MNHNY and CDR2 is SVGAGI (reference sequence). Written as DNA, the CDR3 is TGTGCCAGCAGGGCAGGGACTAGTTTTGAGGGAGATACGCAGTATTTT. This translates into CASRAGTSFEGDTQYF.

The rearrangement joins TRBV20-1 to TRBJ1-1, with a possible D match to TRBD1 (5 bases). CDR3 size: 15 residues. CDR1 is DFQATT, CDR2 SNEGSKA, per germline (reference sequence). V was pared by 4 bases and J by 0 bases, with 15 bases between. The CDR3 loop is CSAKKDSLVNTEAFF. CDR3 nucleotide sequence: TGCAGTGCTAAGAAAGACAGTTTGGTGAACACTGAAGCTTTCTTT.

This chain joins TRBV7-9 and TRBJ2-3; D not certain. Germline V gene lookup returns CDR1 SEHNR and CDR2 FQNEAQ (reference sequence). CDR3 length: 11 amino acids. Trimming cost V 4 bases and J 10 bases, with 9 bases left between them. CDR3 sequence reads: CASSSMDAQYF. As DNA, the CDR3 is TGTGCCAGCAGCTCCATGGACGCGCAGTATTTT.

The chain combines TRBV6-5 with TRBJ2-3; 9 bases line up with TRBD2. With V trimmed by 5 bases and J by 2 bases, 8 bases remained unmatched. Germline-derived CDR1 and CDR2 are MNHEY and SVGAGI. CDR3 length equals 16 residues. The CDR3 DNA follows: TGTGCCAGCAGTGCATTAGCGGGAGCCCTCACAGATACGCAGTATTTT. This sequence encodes CASSALAGALTDTQYF.

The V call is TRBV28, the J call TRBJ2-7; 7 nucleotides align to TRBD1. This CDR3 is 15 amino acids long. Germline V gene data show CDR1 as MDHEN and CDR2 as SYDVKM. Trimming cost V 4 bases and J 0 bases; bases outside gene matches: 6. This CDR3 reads CASSSGQSYSYEQYF. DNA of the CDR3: TGTGCCAGCAGTTCGGGACAGAGCTACTCCTACGAGCAGTACTTC.

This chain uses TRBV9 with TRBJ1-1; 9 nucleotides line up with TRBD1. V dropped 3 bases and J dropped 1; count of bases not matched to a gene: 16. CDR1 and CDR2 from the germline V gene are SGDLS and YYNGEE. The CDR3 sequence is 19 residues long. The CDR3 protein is CASSGRPGQGARRNTEAFF. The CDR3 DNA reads TGTGCCAGCAGCGGCCGGCCGGGACAGGGAGCTCGTAGGAACACTGAAGCTTTCTTT.

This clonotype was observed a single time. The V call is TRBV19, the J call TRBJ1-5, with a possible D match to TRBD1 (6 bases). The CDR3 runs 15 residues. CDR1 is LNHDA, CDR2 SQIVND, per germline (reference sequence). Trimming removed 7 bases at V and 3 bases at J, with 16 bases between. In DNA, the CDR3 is TGTGCCAGTAACCCAGACGGGGACAACAATCAGCCCCAGCATTTT. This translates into CASNPDGDNNQPQHF.

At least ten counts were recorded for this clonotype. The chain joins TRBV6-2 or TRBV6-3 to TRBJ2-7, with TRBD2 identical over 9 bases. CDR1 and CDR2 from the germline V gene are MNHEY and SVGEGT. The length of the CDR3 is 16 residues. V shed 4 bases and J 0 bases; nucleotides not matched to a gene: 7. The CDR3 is CASSSASGVPSYEQYV. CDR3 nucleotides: TGTGCCAGCAGTTCGGCTAGCGGGGTTCCCTCCTACGAGCAGTACGTC.

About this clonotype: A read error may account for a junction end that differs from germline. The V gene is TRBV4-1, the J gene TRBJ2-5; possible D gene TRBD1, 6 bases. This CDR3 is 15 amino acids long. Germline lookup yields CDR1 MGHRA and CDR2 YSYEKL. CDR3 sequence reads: CASSQDRQAGETEYF. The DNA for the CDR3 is TGCGCCAGCAGCCAAGATAGACAGGCTGGAGAGACCGAGTACTTC.

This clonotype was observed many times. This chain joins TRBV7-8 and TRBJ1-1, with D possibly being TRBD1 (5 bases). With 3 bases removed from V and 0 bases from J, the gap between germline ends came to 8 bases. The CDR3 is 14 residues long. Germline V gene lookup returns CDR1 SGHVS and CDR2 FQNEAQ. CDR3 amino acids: CASSLGPMNTEAFF. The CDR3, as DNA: TGTGCCAGCAGCTTGGGGCCGATGAACACTGAAGCTTTCTTT.

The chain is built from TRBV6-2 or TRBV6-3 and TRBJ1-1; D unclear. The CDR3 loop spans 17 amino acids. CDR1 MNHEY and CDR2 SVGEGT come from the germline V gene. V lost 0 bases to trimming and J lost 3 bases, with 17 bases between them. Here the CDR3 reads CASSYSMVLGRHTEAFF. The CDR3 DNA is TGTGCCAGCAGTTACTCGATGGTTTTGGGGAGGCACACTGAAGCTTTCTTT.

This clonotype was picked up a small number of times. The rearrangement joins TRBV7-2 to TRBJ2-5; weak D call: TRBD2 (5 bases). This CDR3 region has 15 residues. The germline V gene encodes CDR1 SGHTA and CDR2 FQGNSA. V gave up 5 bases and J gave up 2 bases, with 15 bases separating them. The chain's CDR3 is CASSPDLRGQETQYF. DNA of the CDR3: TGTGCCAGCAGCCCCGATTTACGGGGACAAGAGACCCAGTACTTC.

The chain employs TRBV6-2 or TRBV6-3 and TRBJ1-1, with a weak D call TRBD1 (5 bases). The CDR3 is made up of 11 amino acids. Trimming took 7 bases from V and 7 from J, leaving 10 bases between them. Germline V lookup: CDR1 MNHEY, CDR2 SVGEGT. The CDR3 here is CASMGGIEAFF. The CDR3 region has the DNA TGTGCCAGCATGGGGGGAATTGAAGCTTTCTTT.

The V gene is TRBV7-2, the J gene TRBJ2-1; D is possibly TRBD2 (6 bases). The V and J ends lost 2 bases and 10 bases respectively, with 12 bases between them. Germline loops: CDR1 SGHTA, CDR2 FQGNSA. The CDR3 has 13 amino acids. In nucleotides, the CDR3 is TGTGCCAGCAGCTTATACGGGAGCTGGGAGCAGTTCTTC. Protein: CASSLYGSWEQFF.

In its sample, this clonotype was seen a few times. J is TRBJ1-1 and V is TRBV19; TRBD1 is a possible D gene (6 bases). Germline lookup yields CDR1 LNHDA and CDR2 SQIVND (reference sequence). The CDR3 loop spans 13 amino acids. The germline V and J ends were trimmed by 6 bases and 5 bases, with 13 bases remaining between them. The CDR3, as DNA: TGTGCCAGTAGAACACAGGGTTTTACTGAAGCTTTCTTT. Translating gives CASRTQGFTEAFF.